The 27 T cell receptor beta chains given below trace back to one sample, sequenced in a study of cytomegalovirus exposure and HLA in healthy donors. 13 Jbeta primers and 60 Vbeta primers were used for the PCR. Generated by immunoSEQ multiplex PCR, the TCRdb table keeps only in-frame clones and is missing some. The sample lists around 150,000 clones; about 74% were seen once. Sequenced sample: PBMCs. All receptors derive from a man aged 35 to 55 in good health and CMV-seronegative.

V and J are TRBV11-2 and TRBJ1-5; the D is unclear. This CDR3 has 13 amino acids. CDR1 is SGHAT, CDR2 FQNNGV, per germline. V dropped 5 bases and J dropped 0 bases, with 5 bases sitting between them. CDR3 DNA: TGTGCCAGCAGCGCGAATAGCAATCAGCCCCAGCATTTT. This encodes CASSANSNQPQHF.

CDR3 sequence reads: CASSRQGANSPLHF. For the CDR3, the DNA is TGTGCCAGCAGCCGACAGGGGGCGAATTCACCCCTCCACTTT. This chain connects TRBV28 to TRBJ1-6; 10 bases match TRBD1. Trimming at V came to 6 bases and at J to 7 bases, leaving 3 bases not matched to a gene. Germline V gives CDR1 MDHEN, CDR2 SYDVKM. The CDR3 length is 14 residues. Combining the CDR3 with reference TRBV28 and TRBJ1-6 gives the whole variable domain DVKVTQSSRYLVKRTGEKVFLECVQDMDHENMFWYRQDPGLGLRLIYFSYDVKMKEKGDIPEGYSVSREKKERFSLILESASTNQTSMYLCASSRQGANSPLHFGNGTRLTVT.

This clone has a handful of counts. The chain links TRBV28 to TRBJ2-7; 11 bases match TRBD2. CDR1 and CDR2 (germline): MDHEN, SYDVKM. After removal of 6 bases from V and 7 bases from J, the junction contained 14 bases not matched to a gene. This CDR3 spans 16 amino acids. CDR3 loop: CASRTTSGRPMVEQYF. For the CDR3, the DNA is TGTGCCAGCAGGACAACTAGCGGGAGACCCATGGTGGAGCAGTACTTC. Complete variable domain (other parts from reference TRBV28 and TRBJ2-7): DVKVTQSSRYLVKRTGEKVFLECVQDMDHENMFWYRQDPGLGLRLIYFSYDVKMKEKGDIPEGYSVSREKKERFSLILESASTNQTSMYLCASRTTSGRPMVEQYFGPGTRLTVT.

The V gene is TRBV6-5, the J gene TRBJ2-7; TRBD1 matches at 8 bases. CDR1 MNHEY and CDR2 SVGAGI come from the germline V gene. The trim removed 7 bases at V and 1 base at J, leaving 6 bases unmatched. The CDR3 sequence is 14 residues long. The CDR3 nucleotides are TGTGCCAGCACCTATGGACAGGGTTCCTACGAGCAGTACTTC. Residues: CASTYGQGSYEQYF.

This clone was recorded once. The J gene is TRBJ2-1, the V gene TRBV27, with 9 positions matching TRBD2. Germline CDR1 reads MNHEY; CDR2 reads SMNVEV (reference sequence). V dropped 4 bases and J dropped 7; count of bases not matched to a gene: 11. The CDR3 has 16 residues. The CDR3: CASSSLAGAVTNEQFF. DNA of the CDR3: TGTGCCAGCAGTTCCTTAGCGGGAGCCGTTACGAATGAGCAGTTCTTC.

V usage is TRBV2 and J usage is TRBJ1-5; a possible D gene is TRBD1 (6 bases). Germline CDR1 SNHLY, CDR2 FYNNEI. This CDR3 is 16 amino acids long. V was cut by 2 bases and J by 1 base, with 12 bases left in between. CDR3: CASSEPGEVSNQPQHF. DNA for the CDR3: TGTGCCAGCAGTGAACCAGGGGAAGTAAGCAATCAGCCCCAGCATTTT.

CDR3 DNA sequence: TGTGCCAGCAGTGATCGGTTATCGTCGAGGGGAGGGGTCTACGAGCAGTACTTC. Amino acid sequence: CASSDRLSSRGGVYEQYF. The chain has TRBV6-1 and TRBJ2-7, with 7 bases aligning to TRBD2. This CDR3 has 18 residues. CDR1 and CDR2 from the germline V gene are MNHNS and SASEGT. V gave up 3 bases and J gave up 3 bases; unmatched junction bases: 17.

This chain uses TRBV6-1 with TRBJ2-5; possible D gene TRBD1, 7 bases. V dropped 2 bases and J dropped 5 bases, with 18 bases sitting between them. CDR1 and CDR2 (germline): MNHNS, SASEGT. CDR3 length: 16 residues. The CDR3 coding sequence is TGTGCCAGCAGTGAACGGGAGTGGCAGGGGGTTGAGACCCAGTACTTC. It codes for CASSEREWQGVETQYF.

The chain has TRBV7-2 and TRBJ2-3, with a weak D call TRBD2 (5 bases). V was trimmed by 6 bases and J by 5 bases, leaving 9 bases between them. The CDR3 runs 12 residues. Germline CDR1 reads SGHTA; CDR2 reads FQGNSA. CDR3 loop: CASRLGGDTQYF. CDR3 sequence (DNA): TGTGCCAGCAGACTCGGAGGAGATACGCAGTATTTT.

The genes are TRBV11-2 and TRBJ2-3; D is perhaps TRBD1 (6 bases). The CDR3 has 14 residues. Germline CDR1 is SGHAT and CDR2 is FQNNGV. V lost 7 bases, J lost 1 base, and 12 bases lay in between. CDR3 protein: CASTRTVGTDTQYF. The DNA for the CDR3 is TGTGCCAGCACCAGGACAGTCGGCACAGATACGCAGTATTTT.

The chain employs TRBV4-3 and TRBJ2-1, with TRBD2 identical over 7 bases. V gave up 0 bases and J gave up 0 bases; unmatched junction bases: 2. Germline lookup yields CDR1 LGHNA and CDR2 YSLEER. CDR3 length equals 16 residues. The CDR3 DNA reads TGCGCCAGCAGCCAAGATGGGGGGGGCTCCTACAATGAGCAGTTCTTC. This encodes CASSQDGGGSYNEQFF.

This rearrangement joins TRBV6-6 to TRBJ1-1, with TRBD1 matching over 7 bases. Germline values: CDR1 MNHNY, CDR2 SVGAGI (reference sequence). Trimming removed 6 bases from V and 1 base from J; junction bases left unmatched: 8. The CDR3 sequence is 15 residues long. CDR3 region: CASRRMGQRNTEAFF. The CDR3 bases are TGTGCCAGCAGACGAATGGGACAGCGGAACACTGAAGCTTTCTTT.

This clone was observed a few times. V is TRBV2 and J is TRBJ2-2, with TRBD1 matching over 7 bases. The junction had 8 bases not matched to a gene; V was cut back by 6 bases and J by 7 bases. There are 14 residues in the CDR3. The V gene's germline CDR1 is SNHLY and CDR2 FYNNEI. In nucleotides, the CDR3 is TGTGCCAGCAGCTCGACAGGGAGCGACGGGGAGCTGTTTTTT. This gives the protein CASSSTGSDGELFF.

This clone was found once. This chain joins TRBV29-1 and TRBJ2-7; unclear D gene. From germline, CDR1 is SQVTM and CDR2 ANQGSEA. The CDR3 has 11 amino acids. With 3 bases removed from V and 3 bases from J, the gap between germline ends came to 6 bases. The CDR3 nucleotides read TGCAGCGTTGAGTCCCTCTACGAGCAGTACTTC. Translation gives CSVESLYEQYF.

V and J are TRBV30 and TRBJ1-6, with D possibly matching TRBD1 (5 bases). The V gene's germline CDR1 is GTSNPN and CDR2 SVGIG (reference sequence). This CDR3 has 12 residues. With 5 bases removed from V and 7 bases from J, the gap between germline ends came to 9 bases. CDR3 region: CAWSRGNSPLHF. The CDR3 DNA reads as TGTGCCTGGTCGCGGGGGAATTCACCCCTCCACTTT.

This chain connects TRBV29-1 to TRBJ2-5, with a weak D call TRBD1 (5 bases). CDR3 size: 12 residues. Deletions cut 8 bases from V and 1 base from J, with 11 bases between. Germline loops: CDR1 SQVTM, CDR2 ANQGSEA. In nucleotides, the CDR3 is TGCAGCTCTACAGGCCTCCAAGAGACCCAGTACTTC. Translation gives CSSTGLQETQYF.

This clone turned up a few times. The chain carries TRBV5-1 and TRBJ1-4, with 8 bases identical to TRBD1. Germline V gene data show CDR1 as SGHRS and CDR2 as YFSETQ. This CDR3 comprises 14 residues. V gave up 2 bases and J gave up 5 bases; unmatched junction bases: 2. CDR3 residues: CASSFRTGNEKLFF. The CDR3 DNA reads TGCGCCAGCAGCTTTAGGACAGGGAATGAAAAACTGTTTTTT.

The sample holds a few counts of this clone. The V and J genes are TRBV2 and TRBJ1-5; 8 bases fit TRBD1. The V gene's germline CDR1 is SNHLY and CDR2 FYNNEI. The CDR3 has 16 residues. J gave up 2 bases and V 8 bases, and 11 bases lay outside the gene matches. This CDR3 reads CASSGQGSDGNQPQHF. The CDR3 DNA reads as TGTGCCAGCTCCGGACAGGGCAGCGACGGCAATCAGCCCCAGCATTTT. The entire variable domain, with the rest obtained from reference TRBV2 and TRBJ1-5, is as follows: EPEVTQTPSHQVTQMGQEVILRCVPISNHLYFYWYRQILGQKVEFLVSFYNNEISEKSEIFDDQFSVERPDGSNFTLKIRSTKLEDSAMYFCASSGQGSDGNQPQHFGDGTRLSIL.

The CDR3 DNA follows: TGTGCCAGCAGTCAGCGGACTAGCGGGAAGTACGGGGAGCTGTTTTTT. Protein sequence: CASSQRTSGKYGELFF. The chain couples TRBV28 to TRBJ2-2, with 12 nucleotides matching TRBD2. The CDR3 runs 16 residues. V lost 5 bases, J lost 7 bases, and 8 bases stayed unmatched. Looked up from germline, CDR1 is MDHEN and CDR2 is SYDVKM.

The chain is built from TRBV27 and TRBJ1-1; 7 nucleotides match TRBD1. V lost 6 bases and J lost 3; bases outside the gene matches: 7. The V gene's germline CDR1 is MNHEY and CDR2 SMNVEV (reference sequence). The CDR3 is 14 residues long. Written as DNA, the CDR3 is TGTGCCAGCAGGGGTGACAGGGAGGACACTGAAGCTTTCTTT. Translating gives CASRGDREDTEAFF.

The rearrangement uses TRBV19 and TRBJ2-7; 7 bases match TRBD1. The V and J ends lost 5 bases and 3 bases, in that order; junction bases with no gene match: 7. The CDR3 is 14 residues long. Looked up from germline, CDR1 is LNHDA and CDR2 is SQIVND (reference sequence). Here the CDR3 DNA reads TGTGCCAGTAGTCCCTCGACAGGGTTCTACGAGCAGTACTTC. It codes for CASSPSTGFYEQYF.

This chain joins TRBV7-2 and TRBJ2-5, with 8 bases matching TRBD1. Germline values: CDR1 SGHTA, CDR2 FQGNSA. The CDR3 covers 16 residues. V gave up 5 bases and J gave up 2 bases; unmatched junction bases: 10. The CDR3 bases are TGTGCCAGCAGCCTTCAGGGGGCAAGGGCACAAGAGACCCAGTACTTC. Translating gives CASSLQGARAQETQYF.

This rearrangement joins TRBV5-1 to TRBJ2-7; 9 bases match TRBD2. Germline values: CDR1 SGHRS, CDR2 YFSETQ. The CDR3 contains 15 residues. The junction had 6 bases not matched to a gene; V was cut back by 4 bases and J by 1 base. The CDR3 protein is CASSLGTSSSYEQYF. For the CDR3, the DNA is TGCGCCAGCAGCCTAGGGACTAGCAGTTCCTACGAGCAGTACTTC.

The chain couples TRBV15 to TRBJ2-5; TRBD1 is a possible D gene (5 bases). Germline assignment: CDR1 LNHNV and CDR2 YYDKDF (reference sequence). The V and J ends lost 0 bases and 4 bases respectively, with 12 bases between them. The CDR3 length is 15 residues. The CDR3 sequence is CATSRDRVTVETQYF. The DNA of the CDR3 is TGTGCCACCAGCAGAGATCGGGTGACAGTAGAGACCCAGTACTTC.

DNA for the CDR3: TGCGCCAGCCAGGCGGGCAGAAACACTGAAGCTTTCTTT. Encoded protein: CASQAGRNTEAFF. The chain employs TRBV10-2 and TRBJ1-1; D gene ambiguous. Trimming removed 8 bases from V and 2 bases from J, with 12 bases in between. The CDR3 extends over 13 amino acids. Germline V gene lookup returns CDR1 WSHSY and CDR2 SAAADI.

V and J are TRBV5-5 and TRBJ2-3; 8 bases are shared with TRBD2. This CDR3 has 15 residues. The trim removed 4 bases at V and 1 base at J, leaving 5 bases unmatched. The germline V gene has CDR1 SGHKS and CDR2 YYEKEE (reference sequence). The CDR3 region has the DNA TGTGCCAGCAGCCCCGGGGGGGGCGGCACAGATACGCAGTATTTT. It translates to CASSPGGGGTDTQYF.

The sample holds a few counts of this clone. The V gene is TRBV10-3, the J gene TRBJ1-2; 8 bases align to TRBD1. J was trimmed by 5 bases and V by 3 bases; bases with no gene match: 8. CDR3 size: 15 residues. Germline V CDR1 and CDR2: ENHRY, SYGVKD. The CDR3 sequence: CAISEGTGTGYGYTF. The CDR3 coding sequence is TGTGCCATCAGTGAAGGGACCGGGACAGGATATGGCTACACCTTC.